This TCR beta chain was sequenced for a study of blood T cell repertoires in COVID-19. Study-level background: The origin of the acute and convalescent COVID-19 samples was the United States, Italy and Spain.

Study processing details: The authors estimated nucleated cell counts from reference gene primer amplification. Method: immunoSEQ multiplex PCR; TCRdb's copy keeps in-frame clones and lacks some. That table supplies the V and J calls and clone size; D and trimming were determined from the DNA. The sample has about 150,000 clones, about 90% seen once. Trimming took 6 bases from V and 8 from J; bases not matched to a gene: 6. The CDR3 has 13 amino acids. Germline CDR1 and CDR2: MNHEY and SVGAGI. The specimen was peripheral blood. The TCR was taken from a man aged 45 to 65 with acute or convalescent COVID-19. The chain uses TRBV6-5 and TRBJ1-4; 7 bases line up with TRBD1. The CDR3 region has the DNA TGTGCCAGCAGCCGGCAGGACAGGGAAAAACTGTTTTTT. This codes for CASSRQDREKLFF.